The clone carrying this T cell receptor (beta chain) came up a few times. One junction end does not reproduce the germline sequence, and a read error may be involved. This specimen comes from a study of blood T cells in healthy people across ages. It was with a sample-barcoded 5' primer and a J-beta primer mix that a second PCR of about 7 to 12 cycles was run. From the 5' RACE reads, TCRdb called clonotypes with MiXCR, one entry per CDR3 protein. The table lists some 1.5 million distinct CDR3 sequences, 28% of them singletons. In terms of origin and age, donors were healthy Caucasian individuals from Russia aged 6 to 90. There are 10 residues in the CDR3. Germline CDR1 and CDR2: SQVTM and ANQGSEA.

The chain links TRBV29-1 to TRBJ1-4; no definite D call. The TCR comes from a woman aged 25 to 39 in good health. The specimen was blood. Here the CDR3 DNA reads TGCAGCGCCGGGAATGAAAAACGGTTTTTT. Its protein is CSAGNEKRFF.